This TCR beta chain appears in the sequencing data of a study of T cells in Graves' hyperthyroidism and ophthalmopathy. The source material, RNA transcripts, was used to amplify TCR beta CDR3 regions. When the TCR CDR3 underwent first-round RT-PCR, the HTBI primer set was used. A single record per CDR3 protein comes from TCRdb applying MiXCR to the multiplex PCR reads. Of approximately 640,000 distinct CDR3 sequences listed, 15% to 20% are singletons. The V gene lost 1 base and the J gene lost 2 bases, with 10 bases spanning the gap. The CDR3 is 15 residues long. Germline loops: CDR1 MNHEY, CDR2 SVGEGT. This clonotype was counted ten times or more. Clinical symptoms, serum thyroxine and TRAb, thyroid ultrasound and orbital computed tomography were used for the diagnoses. PBMCs stemmed from over 7.5 ml fresh peripheral blood.

Sequences were obtained from blood. The TCR sequence derives from a woman younger than 45 with Graves' hyperthyroidism. The chain joins TRBV6-2 or TRBV6-3 to TRBJ2-3; D is ambiguous. The CDR3 DNA sequence: TGTGCCAGCAGTTACTTTGCGGAACTCACAGATACGCAGTATTTT. Encoded protein: CASSYFAELTDTQYF.